This T cell receptor (beta chain) stems from a study of blood T cell repertoires in COVID-19. Study details: Collection of acute and convalescent COVID-19 samples took place in the United States, Italy and Spain. From T cells, B-cell-depleted T cells, or PBMCs came the material, which was cDNA or gDNA.

The CDR3 sequence is 15 residues long. The V and J ends lost 7 bases and 0 bases respectively, with 18 bases between them. Germline V gives CDR1 SQVTM, CDR2 ANQGSEA. Original analysis: From reference gene primer amplification, estimates of nucleated cell counts were derived. Sequencing was performed with immunoSEQ multiplex PCR; in TCRdb, only in-frame clones are kept and a portion is missing. V and J calls and clone size follow that table, whereas D and trimming were derived from the DNA. The sample lists approximately 220,000 clones; roughly 80% were seen once. This clone was counted only a few times.

Material for sequencing was peripheral blood. The sequence derives from a woman aged 25 to 45 who had recovered from COVID-19. The rearrangement uses TRBV29-1 and TRBJ1-1, with D possibly being TRBD1 (5 bases). The CDR3 sequence: CSASGGWGMNTEAFF. For the CDR3, the DNA is TGCAGCGCCTCGGGGGGATGGGGGATGAACACTGAAGCTTTCTTT.